The entry below gives a single T cell receptor beta chain sequence along with its context. This specimen belongs to a study of blood T cell repertoires in COVID-19. TCRdb's copy holds only in-frame clones and misses some; the assay was immunoSEQ multiplex PCR. The sample lists 130,000 to 150,000 clones, roughly 80% occurring once. Germline V gene lookup returns CDR1 SGHDN and CDR2 FVKESK. The CDR3 length is 16 residues. With V trimmed by 4 bases and J by 7 bases, 13 bases remained unmatched. The TCR originated in an elderly woman in a cohort sampled during active or convalescent COVID-19. This chain uses TRBV14 with TRBJ2-1; 7 bases agree with TRBD1. The sample comprised peripheral blood. Here the CDR3 reads CASSPTTGRGRNEQFF. The DNA of the CDR3 is TGTGCCAGCAGCCCGACGACAGGGAGAGGTCGAAATGAGCAGTTCTTC.